A few counts support the clone carrying this T cell receptor beta chain. This sample was included in a study of blood T cell repertoires in COVID-19. Across the whole study: Italy, Spain and the United States were the sources of the convalescent and acute COVID-19 samples. Sample material is recorded as cDNA or gDNA derived from T cells, B-cell-depleted T cells, or PBMCs.

This CDR3 contains 14 residues. CDR1 LNHDA and CDR2 SQIVND come from the germline V gene (reference sequence). The V segment lost 3 bases and the J segment 4 bases; nucleotides outside the gene matches: 4. Original handling: Estimation of nucleated cell counts was performed using reference gene primer amplification. Using immunoSEQ multiplex PCR, the repertoire was profiled, and TCRdb retains in-frame clones only, with some absent. The DNA was the basis for D and trimming; V, J and clone size are from that table. Of approximately 120,000 clones in the sample, about three quarters were seen once. This chain joins TRBV19 and TRBJ2-3; 7 bases are a match to TRBD1. This TCR derives from a human donor in a cohort sampled during active or convalescent COVID-19. Sample: peripheral blood. The CDR3 loop is CASSITGDADTQYF. The CDR3 coding sequence is TGTGCCAGTAGTATCACAGGGGATGCAGATACGCAGTATTTT. The full variable domain, with the rest looked up from reference TRBV19 and TRBJ2-3, is DGGITQSPKYLFRKEGQNVTLSCEQNLNHDAMYWYRQDPGQGLRLIYYSQIVNDFQKGDIAEGYSVSREKKESFPLTVTSAQKNPTAFYLCASSITGDADTQYFGPGTRLTVL.